This TCR beta chain came from a study of neurological immune-mediated disorders. Background on the study: Relapsing-remitting patients made up about 90% of the roughly 34 multiple sclerosis patients, and secondary progressive patients made up 3.

V was pared by 8 bases and J by 2 bases, with 7 bases of the junction left unmatched. The germline V gene encodes CDR1 MNHNY and CDR2 SVGAGI (reference sequence). This CDR3 is built from 16 residues. This clonotype was seen repeatedly, ten times or more. TCRdb passed the 5' RACE reads through MiXCR, listing each CDR3 protein once. The profile covers 85,000 to 90,000 distinct CDR3 sequences, with approximately 3.5% appearing a single time and 2.9% taken by the ten largest. The clonotype was recovered from a woman aged 50 to 60 with multiple sclerosis. The sample consisted of PBMCs. V gene TRBV6-6 combines with J gene TRBJ2-2, with TRBD2 matching over 11 bases. DNA of the CDR3: TGTGCCAGCTCCCAACTAGCGGGGGTCAACACCGGGGAGCTGTTTTTT. Translating it yields CASSQLAGVNTGELFF.